These 23 T cell receptor beta chains were all obtained from the same sample, sequenced in a study of T cell responses to AZD1222 COVID-19 vaccine (dated by TCRdb to the early 2020s). Library generation was performed with the immunoSEQ multiplex PCR assay. Here the immuneACCESS table is served through TCRdb, limited to in-frame sequences with V and J called. Missing clones are a known gap in these copies; in checked studies unresolved V genes cover under half, and the rest lacks a known reason. The sample yields around 140,000 clones; about nine tenths were counted once. The ten most abundant clones make up less than 9% of the sample. In the paper's terms, the time point label means: baseline before first vaccination. The sequences come from peripheral blood, collected on day 0 of AZD1222 vaccination. All receptors come from an adult in good health.

The V gene is TRBV6-4, the J gene TRBJ2-1; a possible D gene is TRBD2 (6 bases). The CDR3 has 13 residues. V lost 4 bases and J lost 6, with 10 bases in between. CDR1 is MRHNA and CDR2 is SNTAGT in the germline V gene. CDR3 DNA: TGTGCCAGCAGTGGATTGCGGGGCAATGAGCAGTTCTTC. It is translated as CASSGLRGNEQFF.

As DNA, the CDR3 is TGTGCCCAAGCAGTCAGGGGGCTCAACGAGCAGTACTTC. Its translation is CAQAVRGLNEQYF. The V call is TRBV30, the J call TRBJ2-7; the match to TRBD1 covers 8 bases. V was clipped by 8 bases and J by 5 bases; unmatched bases: 11. The CDR3 runs 13 residues. Germline V gives CDR1 GTSNPN, CDR2 SVGIG (reference sequence).

This clone was observed a few times. The rearrangement links TRBV3-1 (or the pseudogene TRBV3-2) to TRBJ1-2; no firm D call. Trimming removed 4 bases at V and 4 bases at J, with 19 bases between. This CDR3 comprises 16 residues. Germline CDR1 LGHDT, CDR2 YNNKEL (reference sequence). CDR3 in DNA: TGTGCCAGCAGCCCGACCCTGGGGTCAGTGATCTATGGCTACACCTTC. It codes for CASSPTLGSVIYGYTF.

CDR3 in amino acids: CASSLDRAIYEQYF. Here the CDR3 DNA reads TGCGCCAGCAGCTTGGACAGGGCCATCTACGAGCAGTACTTC. The chain links TRBV5-1 to TRBJ2-7, with TRBD1 as a possible D gene (6 bases). The CDR3 runs 14 residues. The germline V gene has CDR1 SGHRS and CDR2 YFSETQ. The germline V and J ends were trimmed by 0 bases and 3 bases, with 10 bases remaining between them.

This clone was recorded once. The V call is TRBV24-1, the J call TRBJ2-2; D tentatively fits TRBD1 or TRBD2 (6 bases each). The CDR3 has 16 residues. Trimming removed 3 bases at V and 5 bases at J, with 15 bases between. Germline assignment: CDR1 KGHDR and CDR2 SFDVKD. CDR3 nucleotides: TGTGCCACCAGTGATCCCGGGGGCAGCCGGACCGGGGAGCTGTTTTTT. It encodes CATSDPGGSRTGELFF.

The V call is TRBV7-8, the J call TRBJ2-7; the D gene could be TRBD1 or TRBD2 (5 bases each). Per germline, CDR1 SGHVS and CDR2 FQNEAQ. The CDR3 sequence is 15 residues long. V was trimmed by 5 bases and J by 0 bases, leaving 14 bases between them. CDR3 amino acids: CASSARDGNSYEQYF. CDR3 in DNA: TGTGCCAGCAGCGCCAGGGACGGCAACTCCTACGAGCAGTACTTC.

V usage is TRBV25-1 and J usage is TRBJ1-5; tentatively, D is TRBD1 (5 bases). The CDR3 covers 13 residues. Trimming shortened V by 4 bases and J by 3 bases, and 7 bases separated the two germline ends. The germline V gene has CDR1 MGHDK and CDR2 SYGVNS. The CDR3 region is CASSGGLNQPQHF. The DNA for the CDR3 is TGTGCCAGCAGTGGGGGCCTCAATCAGCCCCAGCATTTT.

The rearrangement uses TRBV9 and TRBJ1-3; no clear D. The CDR3 extends over 17 amino acids. The V gene lost 0 bases and the J gene lost 0 bases, with 13 bases spanning the gap. In germline, CDR1 is SGDLS, CDR2 YYNGEE. CDR3 in amino acids: CASSVGEGRYSGNTIYF. CDR3 DNA: TGTGCCAGCAGCGTAGGGGAGGGCCGATACTCTGGAAACACCATATATTTT.

This clone was found once. This rearrangement joins TRBV4-3 to TRBJ2-7; 7 nucleotides agree with TRBD1. Germline values: CDR1 LGHNA, CDR2 YSLEER. With 1 base clipped from V and 4 bases from J, the junction kept 4 bases outside the gene matches. This CDR3 is built from 14 residues. Written as DNA, the CDR3 is TGCGCCAGCAGCCAAGGACAGGGCTCTTACGAGCAGTACTTC. Its protein is CASSQGQGSYEQYF.

The J gene is TRBJ1-4, the V gene TRBV6-2 or TRBV6-3; tentatively, D is TRBD1 (5 bases). The germline CDR1 and CDR2 sequences are MNHEY and SVGEGT. The CDR3 covers 17 residues. The V end was cut by 2 bases, the J end by 6 bases, with 19 bases between. CDR3 sequence reads: CASSYIRDLRGDEKLFF. CDR3 nucleotide sequence: TGTGCCAGCAGTTACATCCGGGACCTTCGAGGGGATGAAAAACTGTTTTTT.

This clone was seen a handful of times. This sequence joins TRBV6-2 or TRBV6-3 and TRBJ1-2; D call uncertain. Trimming cost V 2 bases and J 0 bases, with 10 bases left between them. CDR3 size: 15 residues. Germline CDR1 is MNHEY and CDR2 is SVGEGT. The CDR3 reads CASSYHVGSNYGYTF. The CDR3 DNA reads TGTGCCAGCAGTTACCACGTCGGATCTAACTATGGCTACACCTTC.

As concerns this clone: This CDR3 is also generated by other DNA sequences in the sample. J is TRBJ2-3 and V is TRBV27; no reliable D call. Looked up from germline, CDR1 is MNHEY and CDR2 is SMNVEV (reference sequence). The CDR3 consists of 13 residues. The V gene lost 3 bases and the J gene lost 4 bases, with 8 bases spanning the gap. The chain's CDR3 is CASSFPSADTQYF. Here the CDR3 DNA reads TGTGCCAGCAGTTTCCCTAGTGCAGATACGCAGTATTTT.

The chain joins TRBV13 to TRBJ1-4; 7 nucleotides match TRBD1. This CDR3 is 16 amino acids long. V lost 4 bases and J lost 8; bases outside the gene matches: 13. The germline V gene has CDR1 PRHDT and CDR2 FYEKMQ (reference sequence). CDR3: CASSSTGATEQEKLFF. The CDR3 DNA reads as TGTGCCAGCAGCTCCACAGGGGCCACCGAACAAGAAAAACTGTTTTTT.

The chain joins TRBV21-1 to TRBJ1-5; the table's D call TRBD1 went unverified against the DNA. TRBV21-1 is given as a pseudogene. This CDR3 spans 13 amino acids. CDR3 residues: CASRDRVRQPQHF. CDR3 bases: TGTGCCAGCAGAGACAGGGTAAGACAGCCCCAGCATTTT.

This clone was picked up a small number of times. The chain combines TRBV19 with TRBJ1-5; D is ambiguous. V was clipped by 5 bases and J by 11 bases, with 13 bases between them. The germline V gene has CDR1 LNHDA and CDR2 SQIVND (reference sequence). This CDR3 has 12 residues. The CDR3 loop reads CASSPGRAAQHF. For the CDR3, the DNA is TGTGCCAGTAGTCCCGGACGGGCAGCCCAGCATTTT. The full variable domain, in which reference TRBV19 and TRBJ1-5 provide the parts outside the CDR3, is DGGITQSPKYLFRKEGQNVTLSCEQNLNHDAMYWYRQDPGQGLRLIYYSQIVNDFQKGDIAEGYSVSREKKESFPLTVTSAQKNPTAFYLCASSPGRAAQHFGDGTRLSIL.

The chain couples TRBV28 to TRBJ1-2; D unclear. V dropped 11 bases and J dropped 3 bases, with 19 bases sitting between them. Germline assignment: CDR1 MDHEN and CDR2 SYDVKM. There are 14 residues in the CDR3. CDR3 sequence (DNA): TGTGCCGCGACGTCGGGTGGGTCTGACTATGGCTACACCTTC. Translating it yields CAATSGGSDYGYTF.

The gene calls are TRBV11-3 and TRBJ2-7, with D possibly TRBD1 on 6 matching bases. The CDR3 is 14 residues long. Per germline, CDR1 SGHNT and CDR2 YENEEA. Trimming left V 5 bases short and J 0 bases short, with 11 bases between. This CDR3 reads CASSEQGSSYEQYF. In DNA form, the CDR3 reads TGTGCCAGCAGCGAACAGGGCTCCTCCTACGAGCAGTACTTC.

V usage is TRBV5-6 and J usage is TRBJ1-5; a weak D match, TRBD1 (6 bases). The CDR3 sequence is 14 residues long. Trimming cost V 0 bases and J 4 bases, with 8 bases left between them. Germline CDR1 reads SGHDT; CDR2 reads YYEEEE. CDR3 DNA: TGTGCCAGCAGCTTGGGAGGGGGAAATCAGCCCCAGCATTTT. Translating it yields CASSLGGGNQPQHF.

The rearrangement uses TRBV14 and TRBJ2-3; tentative D call: TRBD2 (6 bases). The V gene's germline CDR1 is SGHDN and CDR2 FVKESK. V was pared by 4 bases and J by 8 bases, with 22 bases between. This CDR3 spans 16 amino acids. The CDR3 protein is CASSLDRDWRLSTQYF. The DNA for the CDR3 is TGTGCCAGCAGCCTCGATCGGGACTGGAGATTAAGTACGCAGTATTTT.

The CDR3 coding sequence is TGTGCCAGCAGTTTTATATTTAGCTCCTACAATGAGCAGTTCTTC. Translating gives CASSFIFSSYNEQFF. The rearrangement uses TRBV28 and TRBJ2-1; D uncertain. The CDR3 consists of 15 residues. Trimming stripped 3 bases from V and 0 bases from J, with 9 bases between. Germline loops: CDR1 MDHEN, CDR2 SYDVKM.

This clone was detected a few times. The chain carries TRBV3-1 (or the pseudogene TRBV3-2) and TRBJ2-7; 8 bases agree with TRBD1. With V trimmed by 5 bases and J by 0 bases, 9 bases remained unmatched. In germline, CDR1 is LGHDT, CDR2 YNNKEL (reference sequence). This CDR3 region has 16 residues. CDR3 in amino acids: CASSGRQGQYSYEQYF. In DNA form, the CDR3 reads TGTGCCAGCAGCGGAAGACAGGGGCAATACTCCTACGAGCAGTACTTC.

The V call is TRBV18, the J call TRBJ1-1; D is perhaps TRBD1 (6 bases). This CDR3 comprises 12 residues. In germline, CDR1 is KGHSH, CDR2 LQKENI. The V end was cut by 7 bases, the J end by 1 base, with 7 bases between. CDR3 in DNA: TGTGCCAGCTTAGGGGGGAACACTGAAGCTTTCTTT. Translated, it gives CASLGGNTEAFF.

The chain couples TRBV5-1 to TRBJ1-4; unclear D gene. This CDR3 is built from 12 residues. Per the germline V gene, CDR1 is SGHRS and CDR2 is YFSETQ. Trimming removed 5 bases from V and 3 bases from J, with 5 bases in between. CDR3 sequence: CASSQPNEKLFF. The CDR3 DNA reads TGCGCCAGCAGTCAACCTAATGAAAAACTGTTTTTT.